These T cell receptor beta chains were read from a single sample in a study of T cell responses to AZD1222 COVID-19 vaccine. The table came from immunoSEQ multiplex PCR; TCRdb's copy has only in-frame clones and leaves some out. In the table there are about 140,000 clones, 80% to 95% of which are singletons. The material sequenced was peripheral blood, taken on day 0 of MenACWY control vaccination. The source is an adult in good health. The conserved cysteine and the conserved F or W are not part of the CDR3 here. The order of the fields is J gene, V gene, CDR3 length, clone size, CDR3 protein. Not all rows give a size; the values are once, few, many and, for expanded clones, a class.

j_call: TRBJ1-1
v_call: TRBV19
cdr3_length: 12
clone_size: once
cdr3_aa: ASNTMVGPAEAF

j_call: TRBJ2-5
v_call: TRBV12-3/TRBV12-4
cdr3_length: 10
clone_size: -
cdr3_aa: ASSLASETQY

j_call: TRBJ2-7
v_call: TRBV3-1/TRBV3-2
cdr3_length: 11
clone_size: -
cdr3_aa: ASRMGSTYEQY

j_call: TRBJ1-4
v_call: TRBV27
cdr3_length: 15
clone_size: -
cdr3_aa: ASSPSLLRQDNEKLF

j_call: TRBJ1-3
v_call: TRBV9
cdr3_length: 15
clone_size: -
cdr3_aa: ASSVEADPRSGNTIY

j_call: TRBJ1-5
v_call: TRBV29-1
cdr3_length: 10
clone_size: -
cdr3_aa: SVAESNQPQH

j_call: TRBJ1-2
v_call: TRBV13
cdr3_length: 11
clone_size: -
cdr3_aa: ASSLSLNYGYT

j_call: TRBJ1-2
v_call: TRBV19
cdr3_length: 9
clone_size: -
cdr3_aa: ASLIRGRYT

j_call: TRBJ2-5
v_call: TRBV6-6
cdr3_length: 15
clone_size: -
cdr3_aa: ASSLYVTGLTKETQY

j_call: TRBJ2-5
v_call: TRBV9
cdr3_length: 12
clone_size: -
cdr3_aa: ASSTEMGQETQY

j_call: TRBJ1-2
v_call: TRBV7-2
cdr3_length: 13
clone_size: -
cdr3_aa: ASSLAQLPLYGYT

j_call: TRBJ2-1
v_call: TRBV19
cdr3_length: 12
clone_size: -
cdr3_aa: ASSIRDRNNEQF

j_call: TRBJ2-1
v_call: TRBV6-2/TRBV6-3
cdr3_length: 15
clone_size: -
cdr3_aa: ASSFLAGASTHNEQF

j_call: TRBJ1-2
v_call: TRBV25-1
cdr3_length: 12
clone_size: -
cdr3_aa: ASSEQRTDYGYT

j_call: TRBJ1-5
v_call: TRBV6-5
cdr3_length: 12
clone_size: once
cdr3_aa: ASRQGSRNQPQH

j_call: TRBJ2-4
v_call: TRBV5-6
cdr3_length: 13
clone_size: -
cdr3_aa: ASSFWGITKNIQY

j_call: TRBJ1-1
v_call: TRBV5-4
cdr3_length: 12
clone_size: -
cdr3_aa: ASSLALMNTEAF

j_call: TRBJ2-7
v_call: TRBV7-3
cdr3_length: 13
clone_size: -
cdr3_aa: ASSPSGSSSYEQY

j_call: TRBJ1-1
v_call: TRBV18
cdr3_length: 11
clone_size: -
cdr3_aa: ASSFLGSTEAF

j_call: TRBJ1-2
v_call: TRBV5-6
cdr3_length: 12
clone_size: once
cdr3_aa: ASSYRGAVYGYT

j_call: TRBJ1-4
v_call: TRBV6-6
cdr3_length: 14
clone_size: -
cdr3_aa: ASSYSRQVRGEKLF

j_call: TRBJ2-7
v_call: TRBV7-2
cdr3_length: 13
clone_size: -
cdr3_aa: ASSSTGVLSYEQY

j_call: TRBJ2-5
v_call: TRBV19
cdr3_length: 15
clone_size: -
cdr3_aa: ASSTAGTSGGRGTQY

j_call: TRBJ1-2
v_call: TRBV10-3
cdr3_length: 11
clone_size: -
cdr3_aa: AITGDSNYGYT

j_call: TRBJ1-1
v_call: TRBV19
cdr3_length: 14
clone_size: -
cdr3_aa: ASSIRAGALNTEAF

j_call: TRBJ1-5
v_call: TRBV19
cdr3_length: 19
clone_size: -
cdr3_aa: ARTGFFLDQGDLSSNQPQH

j_call: TRBJ2-5
v_call: TRBV10-3
cdr3_length: 14
clone_size: -
cdr3_aa: AISGGSGGASETQY

j_call: TRBJ1-1
v_call: TRBV7-6
cdr3_length: 14
clone_size: -
cdr3_aa: ASSFPVGGSYTEAF

j_call: TRBJ1-2
v_call: TRBV6-5
cdr3_length: 11
clone_size: -
cdr3_aa: ASSFGANYGYT

j_call: TRBJ2-1
v_call: TRBV9
cdr3_length: 14
clone_size: once
cdr3_aa: ASSAAGTSGRNEQF

j_call: TRBJ1-5
v_call: TRBV19
cdr3_length: 14
clone_size: -
cdr3_aa: ASSTQGASSNQPQH

j_call: TRBJ2-7
v_call: TRBV4-3
cdr3_length: 13
clone_size: -
cdr3_aa: ASSQAAASSYEQY

j_call: TRBJ1-1
v_call: TRBV19
cdr3_length: 13
clone_size: few
cdr3_aa: ASSSLDGGLAEAF

j_call: TRBJ1-6
v_call: TRBV9
cdr3_length: 12
clone_size: -
cdr3_aa: ASSVEEVRSPLH

j_call: TRBJ2-7
v_call: TRBV29-1
cdr3_length: 13
clone_size: -
cdr3_aa: SATPGTASSYEQY

j_call: TRBJ2-2
v_call: TRBV10-3
cdr3_length: 8
clone_size: -
cdr3_aa: AIPRGELF

j_call: TRBJ2-2
v_call: TRBV6-4
cdr3_length: 14
clone_size: -
cdr3_aa: ASSDSYRGSSGELF

j_call: TRBJ2-7
v_call: TRBV29-1
cdr3_length: 12
clone_size: few
cdr3_aa: SVWIAGYPYEQY

j_call: TRBJ1-1
v_call: TRBV19
cdr3_length: 12
clone_size: -
cdr3_aa: ASSRDREGAEAF

j_call: TRBJ2-7
v_call: TRBV5-4
cdr3_length: 11
clone_size: -
cdr3_aa: ASSFVEGGEQY

j_call: TRBJ2-3
v_call: TRBV5-1
cdr3_length: 18
clone_size: -
cdr3_aa: ASSLPAGLDALLGTDTQY